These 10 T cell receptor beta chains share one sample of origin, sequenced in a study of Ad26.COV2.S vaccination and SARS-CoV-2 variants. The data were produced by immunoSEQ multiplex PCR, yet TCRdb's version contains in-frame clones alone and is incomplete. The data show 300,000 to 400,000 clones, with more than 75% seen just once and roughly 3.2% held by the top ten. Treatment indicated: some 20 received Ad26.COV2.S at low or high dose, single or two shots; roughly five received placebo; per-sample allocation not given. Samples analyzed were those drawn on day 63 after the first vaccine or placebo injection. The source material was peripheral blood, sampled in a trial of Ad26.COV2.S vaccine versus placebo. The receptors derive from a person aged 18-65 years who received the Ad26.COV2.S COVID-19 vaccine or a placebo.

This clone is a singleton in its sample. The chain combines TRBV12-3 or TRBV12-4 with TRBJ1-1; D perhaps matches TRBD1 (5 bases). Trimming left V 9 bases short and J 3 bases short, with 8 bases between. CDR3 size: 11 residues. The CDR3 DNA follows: TGTGCCAGGGGAGGGGACACTGAAGCTTTCTTT. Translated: CARGGDTEAFF.

In DNA form, the CDR3 reads TGTGCCTGGAGTCCCGGGATGAACACTGAAGCTTTCTTT. Its protein product is CAWSPGMNTEAFF. The rearrangement joins TRBV30 to TRBJ1-1; D not certain. V lost 2 bases and J lost 0, with 7 bases in between. The CDR3 covers 13 residues. Germline V gives CDR1 GTSNPN, CDR2 SVGIG (reference sequence).

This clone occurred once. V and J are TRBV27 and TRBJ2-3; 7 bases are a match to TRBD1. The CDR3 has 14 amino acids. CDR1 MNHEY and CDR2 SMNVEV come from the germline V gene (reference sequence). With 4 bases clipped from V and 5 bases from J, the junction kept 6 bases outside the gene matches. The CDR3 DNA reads TGTGCCAGCAGTTACGACAGGGTTGAAGATACGCAGTATTTT. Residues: CASSYDRVEDTQYF.

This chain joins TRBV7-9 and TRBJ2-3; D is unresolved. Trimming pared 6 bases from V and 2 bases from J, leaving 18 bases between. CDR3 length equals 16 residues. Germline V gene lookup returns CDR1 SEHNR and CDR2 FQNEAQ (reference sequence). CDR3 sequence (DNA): TGTGCCAGCAGAGCTGCGAGGCAGAGAGACACAGATACGCAGTATTTT. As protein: CASRAARQRDTDTQYF.

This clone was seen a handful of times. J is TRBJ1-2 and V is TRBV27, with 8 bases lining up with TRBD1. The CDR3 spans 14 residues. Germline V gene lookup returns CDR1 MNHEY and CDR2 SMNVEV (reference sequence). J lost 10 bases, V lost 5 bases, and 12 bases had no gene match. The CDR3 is CASSPRQGMLDYTF. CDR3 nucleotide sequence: TGTGCCAGCAGTCCTCGACAGGGGATGCTAGACTACACCTTC.

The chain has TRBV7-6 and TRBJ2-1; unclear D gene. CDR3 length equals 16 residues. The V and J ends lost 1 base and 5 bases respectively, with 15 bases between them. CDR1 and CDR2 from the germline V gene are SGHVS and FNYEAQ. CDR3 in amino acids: CASSLVSSPPNNEQFF. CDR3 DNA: TGTGCCAGCAGCTTAGTCTCCTCCCCACCCAACAATGAGCAGTTCTTC.

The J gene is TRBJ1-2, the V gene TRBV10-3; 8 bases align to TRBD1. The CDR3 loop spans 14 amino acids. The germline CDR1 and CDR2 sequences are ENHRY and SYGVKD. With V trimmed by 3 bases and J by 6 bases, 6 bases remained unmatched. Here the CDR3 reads CAISDPDRGHGYTF. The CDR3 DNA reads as TGTGCCATCAGTGACCCTGACAGGGGTCATGGCTACACCTTC.

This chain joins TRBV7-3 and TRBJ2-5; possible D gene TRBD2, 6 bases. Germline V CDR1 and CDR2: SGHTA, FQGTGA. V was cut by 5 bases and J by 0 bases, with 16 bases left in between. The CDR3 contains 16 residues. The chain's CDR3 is CASSPWPGGDQETQYF. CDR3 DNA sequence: TGTGCCAGCAGCCCTTGGCCAGGCGGGGACCAAGAGACCCAGTACTTC.

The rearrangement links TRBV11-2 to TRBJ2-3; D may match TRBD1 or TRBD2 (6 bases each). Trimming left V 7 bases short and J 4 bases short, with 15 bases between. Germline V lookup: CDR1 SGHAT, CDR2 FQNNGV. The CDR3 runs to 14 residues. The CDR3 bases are TGTGCCAGCACCCCCCCGGGGGCTTCAGATACGCAGTATTTT. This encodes CASTPPGASDTQYF.

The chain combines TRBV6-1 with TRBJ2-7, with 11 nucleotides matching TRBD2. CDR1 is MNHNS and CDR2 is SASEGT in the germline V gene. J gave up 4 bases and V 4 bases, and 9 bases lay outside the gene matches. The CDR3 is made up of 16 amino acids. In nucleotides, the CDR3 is TGTGCCAGCAGTGCCGGACTAGCGGGCCGACCATACGAGCAGTACTTC. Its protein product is CASSAGLAGRPYEQYF.